The TCR beta chain described here comes from a study of sequential checkpoint blockade in melanoma. Across the whole study: Patients were randomized 1:1 to nivolumab-then-ipilimumab or ipilimumab-then-nivolumab first-line.

Assay: immunoSEQ multiplex PCR; the TCRdb copy retains only in-frame clones and omits some. The data show around 18,000 clones, under 75% seen once. V lost 6 bases to trimming and J lost 4 bases, with 18 bases between them. The germline gives CDR1 SGHTA, CDR2 FQGTGA. The CDR3 runs 16 residues. Treatment here: randomized to nivolumab then ipilimumab (arm A) or the reverse (arm B). From thawed PBMCs, live CD3+CD8+ cells negative for CD19 and CD56 were sorted. This specimen consisted of CD8+ T cells sorted from blood (inferred from file names), obtained from a patient given nivolumab and ipilimumab in sequence. The rearrangement uses TRBV7-3 and TRBJ2-2, with D possibly matching TRBD1 (7 bases). This clonotype was obtained from a human donor with melanoma. The DNA for the CDR3 is TGTGCCAGCAGTTCCGACAGGGTGGGGGGCACCGGGGAGCTGTTTTTT. It is translated as CASSSDRVGGTGELFF.